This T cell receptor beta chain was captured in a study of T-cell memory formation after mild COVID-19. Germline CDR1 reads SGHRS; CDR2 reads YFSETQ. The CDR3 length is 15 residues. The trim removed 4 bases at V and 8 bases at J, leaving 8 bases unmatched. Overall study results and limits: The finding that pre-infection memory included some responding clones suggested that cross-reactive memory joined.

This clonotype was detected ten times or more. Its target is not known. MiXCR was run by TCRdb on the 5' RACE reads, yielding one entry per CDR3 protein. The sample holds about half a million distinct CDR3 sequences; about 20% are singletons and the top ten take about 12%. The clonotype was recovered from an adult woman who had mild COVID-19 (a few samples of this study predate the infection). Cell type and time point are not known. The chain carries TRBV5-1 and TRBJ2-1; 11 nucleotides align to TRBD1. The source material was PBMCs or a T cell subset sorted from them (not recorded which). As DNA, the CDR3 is TGCGCCAGCAGCGACCGGGACAGGGGGATCGATGAGCAGTTCTTC. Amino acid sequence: CASSDRDRGIDEQFF.